The 20 T cell receptor beta chains below all came from one sample that was sequenced in a study of cytomegalovirus exposure and HLA in healthy donors. Data came from immunoSEQ multiplex PCR; TCRdb stores just in-frame clones and leaves some out. The sample has tens of thousands of clones; roughly 96% are singletons. The sequencing input was PBMCs. The source is a woman younger than 30 in good health and CMV-seropositive.

The chain has TRBV13 and TRBJ2-3; 8 bases agree with TRBD1. The CDR3 runs to 14 residues. Germline V CDR1 and CDR2: PRHDT, FYEKMQ (reference sequence). J lost 4 bases, V lost 5 bases, and 5 bases had no gene match. The DNA of the CDR3 is TGTGCCAGCAGCGACCCGACAGGGGCAGATACGCAGTATTTT. This codes for CASSDPTGADTQYF. Variable domain in full (rest from reference TRBV13 and TRBJ2-3): AAGVIQSPRHLIKEKRETATLKCYPIPRHDTVYWYQQGPGQDPQFLISFYEKMQSDKGSIPDRFSAQQFSDYHSELNMSSLELGDSALYFCASSDPTGADTQYFGPGTRLTVL.

The rearrangement links TRBV5-4 to TRBJ2-7; D may be TRBD2 (5 bases). Germline V gene lookup returns CDR1 SGHNT and CDR2 YYREEE (reference sequence). V lost 2 bases, J lost 1 base, and 10 bases lay in between. This CDR3 has 14 residues. CDR3 sequence (DNA): TGTGCCAGCAGCTTTCGAGGGAGTTCCTACGAGCAGTACTTC. This sequence encodes CASSFRGSSYEQYF.

The chain joins TRBV30 to TRBJ1-3; 7 positions agree with TRBD1. This CDR3 region has 17 residues. CDR1 GTSNPN and CDR2 SVGIG come from the germline V gene (reference sequence). V shed 0 bases and J 0 bases; nucleotides not matched to a gene: 8. The CDR3 spells CAWSVKSTGFSGNTIYF. CDR3 in DNA: TGTGCCTGGAGTGTCAAATCGACAGGGTTCTCTGGAAACACCATATATTTT.

This chain links TRBV5-1 with TRBJ2-1, with a possible D match to TRBD2 (7 bases). The germline V gene encodes CDR1 SGHRS and CDR2 YFSETQ. V was cut by 7 bases and J by 4 bases, with 15 bases left in between. This CDR3 is 14 amino acids long. The CDR3, as DNA: TGCGCCAGCGCCCTGGGGGGGCTTTACAATGAGCAGTTCTTC. Protein: CASALGGLYNEQFF.

The genes are TRBV29-1 and TRBJ2-2; no definite D call. V was shortened by 7 bases and J by 3 bases, with 15 bases between the two germline ends. The length of the CDR3 is 14 residues. Germline CDR1 reads SQVTM; CDR2 reads ANQGSEA. CDR3 bases: TGCAGCGCCGGTGCGCGGAGCTACACCGGGGAGCTGTTTTTT. Protein: CSAGARSYTGELFF.

The CDR3, as DNA: TGTGCCAGCAGCTTGGGACAGGGGGCGTTCGGCTACACCTTC. Protein: CASSLGQGAFGYTF. The chain is built from TRBV5-8 and TRBJ1-2; TRBD1 agrees at 10 bases. CDR3 length: 14 amino acids. V was clipped by 0 bases and J by 8 bases; unmatched bases: 4. Germline V lookup: CDR1 SGHTS, CDR2 YDEGEE.

V gene TRBV18 combines with J gene TRBJ2-1; weak D call: TRBD1 (6 bases). Deletions cut 8 bases from V and 5 bases from J, with 10 bases between. From germline, CDR1 is KGHSH and CDR2 LQKENI. The CDR3 length is 12 residues. This CDR3 is CASGRTDNEQFF. DNA of the CDR3: TGTGCCAGCGGCCGGACAGACAATGAGCAGTTCTTC.

The rearrangement links TRBV4-1 to TRBJ2-6; 9 bases are shared with TRBD1. The V gene end was trimmed by 4 bases and the J gene end by 2 bases; junction bases not matched to a gene: 6. The CDR3 spans 17 residues. The germline V gene has CDR1 MGHRA and CDR2 YSYEKL. The DNA of the CDR3 is TGCGCCAGCAGCCCCCGACAGGGGGAACCTGGGGCCAACGTCCTGACTTTC. Its translation is CASSPRQGEPGANVLTF.

Worth noting for this clone: The sample holds other DNA sequences that translate to the same CDR3. This chain links TRBV29-1 with TRBJ2-7; D is possibly TRBD1 (5 bases). CDR3 length: 12 residues. Germline lookup yields CDR1 SQVTM and CDR2 ANQGSEA. Trimming stripped 2 bases from V and 3 bases from J, with 8 bases between. The CDR3 sequence is CSVETQDYEQYF. CDR3 coding DNA: TGCAGCGTTGAAACACAGGACTACGAGCAGTACTTC.

CDR3 bases: TGTGCCAGCACCAGCCTCGGGAGCTCCTACGAGCAGTACTTC. This translates into CASTSLGSSYEQYF. V is TRBV28 and J is TRBJ2-7; D possibly corresponds to TRBD2 (6 bases). Trimming removed 7 bases at V and 0 bases at J, with 13 bases between. From germline, CDR1 is MDHEN and CDR2 SYDVKM. CDR3 size: 14 residues.

The gene calls are TRBV2 and TRBJ2-5, with 10 bases aligning to TRBD2. Germline CDR1 SNHLY, CDR2 FYNNEI. The V and J ends lost 5 bases and 1 base, in that order; junction bases with no gene match: 10. The CDR3 sequence is 17 residues long. The CDR3 loop reads CASSSLTSGSIQETQYF. The CDR3 DNA reads TGTGCCAGCAGTTCCCTGACTAGCGGGTCGATCCAAGAGACCCAGTACTTC.

The chain uses TRBV5-1 and TRBJ2-5; 7 positions match TRBD1. The CDR3 runs 13 residues. The V gene's germline CDR1 is SGHRS and CDR2 YFSETQ. Losses at the gene ends were 4 bases for V and 2 bases for J; bases not matched to a gene: 2. The CDR3 DNA reads TGCGCCAGCAGCGGGGGACAGCAAGAGACCCAGTACTTC. Protein product: CASSGGQQETQYF.

J is TRBJ2-5 and V is TRBV5-1, with 7 positions matching TRBD2. V shed 8 bases, J shed 2 bases, and the junction held 9 bases outside the gene matches. Germline loops: CDR1 SGHRS, CDR2 YFSETQ. The CDR3 spans 14 residues. The CDR3 region has the DNA TGCGCCAGTAACCGGGCGCGGGAGCAAGAGACCCAGTACTTC. This encodes CASNRAREQETQYF.

CDR3: CASTPRGGINEQFF. Written as DNA, the CDR3 is TGTGCCAGCACCCCCAGGGGCGGAATAAATGAGCAGTTCTTC. The gene calls are TRBV6-5 and TRBJ2-1; D perhaps matches TRBD1 (6 bases). Germline-derived CDR1 and CDR2 are MNHEY and SVGAGI. The CDR3 is 14 residues long. Trimming removed 7 bases from V and 7 bases from J, with 17 bases in between.

As DNA, the CDR3 is TGTGCCAGCAGCGTAGCGGGGGTAGACAATGAGCAGTTCTTC. Protein: CASSVAGVDNEQFF. The genes are TRBV9 and TRBJ2-1; a weak D match, TRBD2 (6 bases). Trimming took off 0 bases at V and 5 bases at J, with 9 bases between the two ends. The CDR3 runs 14 residues. The V gene's germline CDR1 is SGDLS and CDR2 YYNGEE.

The V call is TRBV19, the J call TRBJ2-3, with 11 bases lining up with TRBD2. There are 16 residues in the CDR3. Looked up from germline, CDR1 is LNHDA and CDR2 is SQIVND (reference sequence). V gave up 4 bases and J gave up 5 bases; unmatched junction bases: 8. The CDR3 here is CASSNRVAGGLDTQYF. Written as DNA, the CDR3 is TGTGCCAGTAGTAACCGAGTAGCGGGGGGGTTAGATACGCAGTATTTT.

The rearrangement uses TRBV7-9 and TRBJ2-1; D might be TRBD1 (6 bases). Between the trimmed V and J ends, which lost 0 bases and 0 bases, there was a span of 15 bases. CDR1 and CDR2 (germline): SEHNR, FQNEAQ (reference sequence). The CDR3 covers 18 residues. The CDR3 is CASSLAWDTSSSYNEQFF. CDR3 coding DNA: TGTGCCAGCAGCTTAGCGTGGGACACCTCGAGCTCCTACAATGAGCAGTTCTTC. Drawing the rest from reference TRBV7-9 and TRBJ2-1, the complete variable domain is DTGVSQNPRHKITKRGQNVTFRCDPISEHNRLYWYRQTLGQGPEFLTYFQNEAQLEKSRLLSDRFSAERPKGSFSTLEIQRTEQGDSAMYLCASSLAWDTSSSYNEQFFGPGTRLTVL.

This chain joins TRBV6-1 and TRBJ2-7, with D tentatively TRBD2 (6 bases). CDR1 and CDR2 from the germline V gene are MNHNS and SASEGT. The CDR3 has 14 residues. The V end lost 3 bases, the J end lost 2 bases, and 11 bases lay between the germline ends. CDR3 loop: CASSDGRRAYEQYF. The CDR3 DNA reads as TGTGCCAGCAGTGATGGACGGAGGGCCTACGAGCAGTACTTC.

The chain carries TRBV5-4 and TRBJ2-5; the D gene is possibly TRBD2 (5 bases). CDR3 length: 15 residues. The germline V gene encodes CDR1 SGHNT and CDR2 YYREEE (reference sequence). Trimming took 4 bases from V and 5 from J, leaving 18 bases between them. The chain's CDR3 is CASSPPLASSETQYF. The CDR3 DNA sequence: TGTGCCAGCAGCCCCCCTCTAGCTTCCTCTGAGACCCAGTACTTC.

The chain uses TRBV7-9 and TRBJ1-5; 10 bases are a match to TRBD1. The junction had 8 bases not matched to a gene; V was cut back by 5 bases and J by 7 bases. Germline assignment: CDR1 SEHNR and CDR2 FQNEAQ (reference sequence). The CDR3 runs 15 residues. The CDR3 DNA reads TGTGCCAGCAGCCAGTCGGGACAGGGGAACCAGCCCCAGCATTTT. Amino acids: CASSQSGQGNQPQHF.